One and the same sample provided the 17 T cell receptor beta chains below, sequenced in a study of blood T cell repertoires in COVID-19. Repertoires were generated with immunoSEQ multiplex PCR, while TCRdb's copy carries only in-frame clones and drops some. The sample holds 250,000 to 300,000 clones, about 88% seen once. The specimen was PBMCs or T cells enriched from blood (not recorded which). The origin of the receptors is a woman in her fifties or sixties who had been exposed to COVID-19.

The gene calls are TRBV9 and TRBJ2-3; tentatively, D is TRBD2 (6 bases). CDR3 length: 15 amino acids. V gave up 5 bases and J gave up 1 base, with 14 bases separating them. The germline gives CDR1 SGDLS, CDR2 YYNGEE. CDR3 region: CASSGGRLRTDTQYF. CDR3 in DNA: TGTGCCAGCAGTGGGGGGAGGTTACGCACAGATACGCAGTATTTT.

The chain employs TRBV14 and TRBJ2-3; D gene uncertain. CDR3 size: 11 residues. V was clipped by 2 bases and J by 9 bases, with 6 bases between them. The germline V gene encodes CDR1 SGHDN and CDR2 FVKESK. CDR3 bases: TGTGCCAGCAGCCAAACCGGGACGCAGTATTTT. It is translated as CASSQTGTQYF.

The chain couples TRBV23-1 to TRBJ1-6, with D tentatively TRBD1 (5 bases). Being an ORF, TRBV23-1 has a function that is uncertain. The CDR3 loop spans 18 amino acids. Trimming removed 5 bases at V and 2 bases at J, with 19 bases between. The CDR3 region is CASSSGVRGPTYNSPLHF. The CDR3 nucleotides read TGCGCCAGCAGTTCGGGGGTACGGGGACCCACCTATAATTCACCCCTCCACTTT.

This chain links TRBV11-1 with TRBJ2-5, with 11 bases matching TRBD2. This CDR3 is built from 14 residues. J was trimmed by 5 bases and V by 7 bases; bases with no gene match: 6. Germline V gene data show CDR1 as SGHAT and CDR2 as FQDESV (reference sequence). CDR3 in DNA: TGTGCCAGCACCAGACTAGCGGGGTCCGAGACCCAGTACTTC. Amino acid sequence: CASTRLAGSETQYF.

The rearrangement joins TRBV19 to TRBJ2-7, with a possible D match to TRBD1 (6 bases). CDR1 and CDR2 from the germline V gene are LNHDA and SQIVND (reference sequence). This CDR3 comprises 14 residues. V gave up 3 bases and J gave up 2 bases, with 11 bases separating them. Here the CDR3 DNA reads TGTGCCAGTAGTATGGCGGACAGTGCCTACGAGCAGTACTTC. The encoded protein is CASSMADSAYEQYF.

On this clone: This sample also contains other DNA sequences that code for the same CDR3. The rearrangement uses TRBV5-1 and TRBJ1-1, with D uncertain. V dropped 2 bases and J dropped 1 base, with 6 bases sitting between them. This CDR3 has 13 residues. Per the germline V gene, CDR1 is SGHRS and CDR2 is YFSETQ. CDR3 nucleotides: TGCGCCAGCAGCTTAACGGGGAACACTGAAGCTTTCTTT. It is translated as CASSLTGNTEAFF.

The CDR3 region has the DNA TGTGCCAGCAGCCCGCATAGCGGGGGGGCAGGGGATACGCAGTATTTT. It codes for CASSPHSGGAGDTQYF. The chain recombines TRBV3-1 (or the pseudogene TRBV3-2) with TRBJ2-3; 11 bases align to TRBD2. In germline, CDR1 is LGHDT, CDR2 YNNKEL (reference sequence). The CDR3 length is 16 residues. J was trimmed by 6 bases and V by 4 bases; bases with no gene match: 9.

This clone was seen a handful of times. The chain couples TRBV29-1 to TRBJ1-2; no definite D call. CDR1 is SQVTM and CDR2 is ANQGSEA in the germline V gene. Trimming removed 6 bases from V and 5 bases from J, with 16 bases in between. The CDR3 is made up of 13 amino acids. The CDR3 DNA reads TGCAGCGTCCCCCGGGGTCCCGGGTATGGCTACACCTTC. It translates to CSVPRGPGYGYTF.

DNA of the CDR3: TGTGCCTGGAGTGGCGGTGTCGATACGCAGTATTTT. Its translation: CAWSGGVDTQYF. V gene TRBV30 combines with J gene TRBJ2-3; no definite D call. Germline CDR1 is GTSNPN and CDR2 is SVGIG (reference sequence). This CDR3 is built from 12 residues. V was cut by 1 base and J by 6 bases, with 8 bases left in between.

The chain has TRBV12-3 or TRBV12-4 and TRBJ1-6; D remains ambiguous. The CDR3 is 12 amino acids. The ends were cut back, 6 bases at V and 13 bases at J, with 13 bases in the middle. CDR3 amino acids: CASSRESIPLHF. As DNA, the CDR3 is TGTGCCAGCAGCCGTGAGAGTATTCCCCTCCACTTT.

This clone has just one count. The V call is TRBV13, the J call TRBJ1-1, with a possible D match to TRBD1 (5 bases). Germline V gene data show CDR1 as PRHDT and CDR2 as FYEKMQ (reference sequence). The CDR3 contains 12 residues. V dropped 5 bases and J dropped 6 bases, with 10 bases sitting between them. DNA for the CDR3: TGTGCCAGCAGCCTGAGACAGCCTGAAGCTTTCTTT. Translated, it gives CASSLRQPEAFF.

The chain is built from TRBV5-1 and TRBJ2-3, with TRBD1 matching 7 bases. CDR1 and CDR2 from the germline V gene are SGHRS and YFSETQ. J gave up 4 bases and V 3 bases, and 8 bases lay outside the gene matches. There are 15 residues in the CDR3. Here the CDR3 DNA reads TGCGCCAGCAGCTGGAAGGGACAGAGGGCAGATACGCAGTATTTT. Its protein is CASSWKGQRADTQYF.

This chain joins TRBV19 and TRBJ1-6, with 9 bases identical to TRBD1. Germline V lookup: CDR1 LNHDA, CDR2 SQIVND (reference sequence). The CDR3 is 15 residues long. The J segment lost 9 bases and the V segment lost 4 bases, leaving 7 bases of the junction unmatched. In DNA, the CDR3 is TGTGCCAGTAGTACCCAAAGGACAGGGGCTTCACCCCTCCACTTT. Amino acid sequence: CASSTQRTGASPLHF.

The V and J genes are TRBV3-1 (or the pseudogene TRBV3-2) and TRBJ1-2; D is perhaps TRBD1 (6 bases). Germline CDR1 is LGHDT and CDR2 is YNNKEL (reference sequence). The germline V and J ends were trimmed by 0 bases and 3 bases, with 11 bases remaining between them. This CDR3 region has 15 residues. CDR3 sequence (DNA): TGTGCCAGCAGCCAAGATCCAGGGGCAGACTATGGCTACACCTTC. Translated: CASSQDPGADYGYTF.

This clone came up once. The V gene is TRBV18, the J gene TRBJ2-7, with TRBD1 matching 9 bases. J gave up 7 bases and V 3 bases, and 7 bases lay outside the gene matches. CDR1 and CDR2 (germline): KGHSH, LQKENI. CDR3 length equals 14 residues. The CDR3, as DNA: TGTGCCAGCTCACCGGGACAGGGCCTGCGGGAGCAGTACTTC. Its translation is CASSPGQGLREQYF.

V usage is TRBV9 and J usage is TRBJ1-5; D gene ambiguous. This CDR3 contains 14 residues. V was pared by 2 bases and J by 0 bases, with 6 bases between. CDR1 SGDLS and CDR2 YYNGEE come from the germline V gene. CDR3 in amino acids: CASSVSDSNQPQHF. The CDR3 coding sequence is TGTGCCAGCAGCGTCAGTGATAGCAATCAGCCCCAGCATTTT. Combining the CDR3 with reference TRBV9 and TRBJ1-5 gives the whole variable domain DSGVTQTPKHLITATGQRVTLRCSPRSGDLSVYWYQQSLDQGLQFLIQYYNGEERAKGNILERFSAQQFPDLHSELNLSSLELGDSALYFCASSVSDSNQPQHFGDGTRLSIL.

V is TRBV7-2 and J is TRBJ1-3; a weak D match, TRBD1 (5 bases). V was cut by 1 base and J by 0 bases, with 10 bases left in between. The CDR3 spans 16 residues. CDR1 and CDR2 from the germline V gene are SGHTA and FQGNSA. CDR3 bases: TGTGCCAGCAGCTTAGTGGGGGGTTACTCTGGAAACACCATATATTTT. Its protein product is CASSLVGGYSGNTIYF. The full variable domain, in which reference TRBV7-2 and TRBJ1-3 provide the parts outside the CDR3, is GAGVSQSPSNKVTEKGKDVELRCDPISGHTALYWYRQSLGQGLEFLIYFQGNSAPDKSGLPSDRFSAERTGGSVSTLTIQRTQQEDSAVYLCASSLVGGYSGNTIYFGEGSWLTVV.